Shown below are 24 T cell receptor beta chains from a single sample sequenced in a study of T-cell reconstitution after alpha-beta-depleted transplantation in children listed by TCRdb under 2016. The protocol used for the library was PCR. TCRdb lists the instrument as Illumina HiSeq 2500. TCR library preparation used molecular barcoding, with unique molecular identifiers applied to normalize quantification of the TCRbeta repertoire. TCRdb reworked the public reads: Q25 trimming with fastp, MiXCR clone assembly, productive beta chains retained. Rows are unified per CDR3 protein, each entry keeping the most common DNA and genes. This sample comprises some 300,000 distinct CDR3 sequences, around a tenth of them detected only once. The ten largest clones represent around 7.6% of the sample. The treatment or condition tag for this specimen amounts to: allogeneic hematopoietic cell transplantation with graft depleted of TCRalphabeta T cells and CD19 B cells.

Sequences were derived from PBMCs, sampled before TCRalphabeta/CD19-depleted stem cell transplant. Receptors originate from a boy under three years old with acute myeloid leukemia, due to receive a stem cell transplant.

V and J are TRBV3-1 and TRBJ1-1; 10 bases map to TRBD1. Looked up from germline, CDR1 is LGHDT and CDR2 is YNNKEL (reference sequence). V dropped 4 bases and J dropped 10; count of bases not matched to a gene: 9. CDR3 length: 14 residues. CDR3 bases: TGTGCCAGCAGCCCAGCATCCGGGACAGGGGTAGCTTTCTTT. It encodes CASSPASGTGVAFF.

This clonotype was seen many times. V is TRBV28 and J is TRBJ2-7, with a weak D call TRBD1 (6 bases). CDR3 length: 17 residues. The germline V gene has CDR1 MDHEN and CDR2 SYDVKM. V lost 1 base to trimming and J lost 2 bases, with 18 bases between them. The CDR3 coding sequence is TGTGCCAGCAGTTTATTTCACATAATGGACAGTCCCTACGAGCAGTACTTC. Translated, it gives CASSLFHIMDSPYEQYF.

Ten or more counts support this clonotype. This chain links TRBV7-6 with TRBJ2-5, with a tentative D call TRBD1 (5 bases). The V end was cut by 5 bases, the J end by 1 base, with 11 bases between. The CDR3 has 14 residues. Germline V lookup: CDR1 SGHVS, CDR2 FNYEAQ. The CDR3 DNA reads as TGTGCCAGCAGCGCAACAGGTGTCCAAGAGACCCAGTACTTC. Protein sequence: CASSATGVQETQYF. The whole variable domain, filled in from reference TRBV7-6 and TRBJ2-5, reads GAGVSQSPRYKVTKRGQDVALRCDPISGHVSLYWYRQALGQGPEFLTYFNYEAQQDKSGLPNDRFSAERPEGSISTLTIQRTEQRDSAMYRCASSATGVQETQYFGPGTRLLVL.

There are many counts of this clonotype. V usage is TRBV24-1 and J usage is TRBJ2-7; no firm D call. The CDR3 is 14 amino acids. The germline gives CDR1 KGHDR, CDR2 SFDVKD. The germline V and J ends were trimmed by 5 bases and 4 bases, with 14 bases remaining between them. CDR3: CATSAVIHVYEQYF. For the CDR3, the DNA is TGTGCCACCAGTGCCGTTATCCACGTTTACGAGCAGTACTTC.

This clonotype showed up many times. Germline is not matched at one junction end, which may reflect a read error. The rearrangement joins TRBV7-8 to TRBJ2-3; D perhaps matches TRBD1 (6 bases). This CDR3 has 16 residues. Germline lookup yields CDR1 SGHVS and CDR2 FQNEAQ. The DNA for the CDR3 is TGTGCCAGCAGCTTAGTCAGGGGTTGGGACACAGATACCCAGTATTTT. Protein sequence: CASSLVRGWDTDTQYF.

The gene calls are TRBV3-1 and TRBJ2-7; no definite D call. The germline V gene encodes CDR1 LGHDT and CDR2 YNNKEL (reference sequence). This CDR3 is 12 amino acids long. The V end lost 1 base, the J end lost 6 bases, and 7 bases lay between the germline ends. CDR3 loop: CASSQVNGEQYF. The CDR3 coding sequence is TGTGCCAGCAGCCAAGTGAACGGCGAGCAGTACTTC.

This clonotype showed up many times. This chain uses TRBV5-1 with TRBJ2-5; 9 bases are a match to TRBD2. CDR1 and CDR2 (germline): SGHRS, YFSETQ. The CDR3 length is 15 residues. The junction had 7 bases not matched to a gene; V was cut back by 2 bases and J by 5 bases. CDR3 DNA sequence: TGCGCCAGCAGCTTTGGCGGGGGGGCCGATGAGACCCAGTACTTC. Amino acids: CASSFGGGADETQYF.

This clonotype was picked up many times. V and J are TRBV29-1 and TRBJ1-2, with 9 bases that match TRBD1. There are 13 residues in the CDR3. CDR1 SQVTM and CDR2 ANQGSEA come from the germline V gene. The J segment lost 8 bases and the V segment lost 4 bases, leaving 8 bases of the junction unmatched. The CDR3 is CSVGWTGEGGYTF. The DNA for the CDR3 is TGCAGCGTTGGTTGGACAGGGGAGGGCGGCTACACCTTC. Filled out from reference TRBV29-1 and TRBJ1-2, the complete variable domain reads SAVISQKPSRDICQRGTSLTIQCQVDSQVTMMFWYRQQPGQSLTLIATANQGSEATYESGFVIDKFPISRPNLTFSTLTVSNMSPEDSSIYLCSVGWTGEGGYTFGSGTRLTVV.

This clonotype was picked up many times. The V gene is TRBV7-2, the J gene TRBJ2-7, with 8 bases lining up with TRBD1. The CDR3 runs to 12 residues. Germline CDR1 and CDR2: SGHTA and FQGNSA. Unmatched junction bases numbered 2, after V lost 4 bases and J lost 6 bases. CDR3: CASSSDRGEQYF. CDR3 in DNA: TGTGCCAGCAGCTCAGACAGGGGCGAGCAGTACTTC.

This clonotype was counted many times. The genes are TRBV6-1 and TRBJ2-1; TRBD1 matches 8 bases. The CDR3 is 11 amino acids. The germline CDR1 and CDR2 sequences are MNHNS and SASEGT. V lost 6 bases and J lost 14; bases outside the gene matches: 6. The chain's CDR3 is CASSQTGAKFF. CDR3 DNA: TGTGCCAGCAGCCAGACAGGGGCGAAGTTCTTC.

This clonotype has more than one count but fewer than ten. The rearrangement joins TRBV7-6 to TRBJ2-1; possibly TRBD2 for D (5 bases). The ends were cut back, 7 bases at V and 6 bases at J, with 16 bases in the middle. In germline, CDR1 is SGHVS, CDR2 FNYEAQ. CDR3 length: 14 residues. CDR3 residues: CASNGLSPSNEQFF. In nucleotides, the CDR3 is TGTGCCAGCAACGGACTCTCACCTTCCAATGAGCAGTTCTTC.

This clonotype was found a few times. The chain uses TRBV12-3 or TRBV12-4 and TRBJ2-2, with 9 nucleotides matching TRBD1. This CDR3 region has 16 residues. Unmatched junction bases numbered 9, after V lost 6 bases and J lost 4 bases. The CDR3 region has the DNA TGTGCCAGCAGACCTCCGGGACAGGGTCGCACCGGGGAGCTGTTTTTT. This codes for CASRPPGQGRTGELFF.

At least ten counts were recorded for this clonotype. The CDR3 sequence is CASRVWGPTSTDTQYF. The CDR3 DNA sequence: TGTGCCAGCAGAGTGTGGGGACCGACTTCCACAGATACGCAGTATTTT. J is TRBJ2-3 and V is TRBV7-9; the D gene could be TRBD1 or TRBD2 (5 bases each). This CDR3 is 16 amino acids long. Deletions cut 6 bases from V and 2 bases from J, with 18 bases between. Germline CDR1 reads SEHNR; CDR2 reads FQNEAQ (reference sequence).

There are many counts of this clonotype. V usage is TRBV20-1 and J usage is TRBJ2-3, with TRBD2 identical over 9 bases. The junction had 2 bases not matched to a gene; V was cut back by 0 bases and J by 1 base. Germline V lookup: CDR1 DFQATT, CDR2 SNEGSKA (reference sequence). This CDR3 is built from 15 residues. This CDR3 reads CSARDASGGTDTQYF. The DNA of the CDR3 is TGCAGTGCTAGAGACGCTAGCGGGGGCACAGATACGCAGTATTTT.

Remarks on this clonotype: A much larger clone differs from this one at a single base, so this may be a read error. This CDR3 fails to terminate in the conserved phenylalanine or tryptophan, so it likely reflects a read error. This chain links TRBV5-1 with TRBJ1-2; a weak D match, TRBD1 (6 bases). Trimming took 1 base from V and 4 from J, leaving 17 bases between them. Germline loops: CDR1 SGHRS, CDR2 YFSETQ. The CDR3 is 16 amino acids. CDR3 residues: CASSLFNGGRAYGYTS. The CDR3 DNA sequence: TGCGCCAGCAGCTTGTTCAACGGGGGCAGAGCCTATGGCTACACCTCC.

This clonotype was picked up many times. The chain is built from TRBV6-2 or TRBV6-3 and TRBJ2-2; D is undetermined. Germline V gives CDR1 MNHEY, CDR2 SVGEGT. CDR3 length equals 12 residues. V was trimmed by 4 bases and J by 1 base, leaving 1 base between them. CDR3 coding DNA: TGTGCCAGCAGTTGGAACACCGGGGAGCTGTTTTTT. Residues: CASSWNTGELFF.

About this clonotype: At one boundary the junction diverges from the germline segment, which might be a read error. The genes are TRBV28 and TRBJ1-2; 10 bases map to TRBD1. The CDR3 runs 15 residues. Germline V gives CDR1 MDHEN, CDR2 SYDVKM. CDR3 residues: CATSSGQGPDYGYTF. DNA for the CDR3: TGTGCCACCAGTTCGGGACAGGGGCCTGACTATGGCTACACCTTC.

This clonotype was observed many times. The CDR3 bases are TGTGCCAGCAGAGACGGACAGGGGGGAAATGAGCAGTTCTTC. This encodes CASRDGQGGNEQFF. This chain uses TRBV11-3 with TRBJ2-1, with 10 bases lining up with TRBD1. V shed 6 bases, J shed 7 bases, and the junction held 6 bases outside the gene matches. This CDR3 contains 14 residues. Germline V gene lookup returns CDR1 SGHNT and CDR2 YENEEA.

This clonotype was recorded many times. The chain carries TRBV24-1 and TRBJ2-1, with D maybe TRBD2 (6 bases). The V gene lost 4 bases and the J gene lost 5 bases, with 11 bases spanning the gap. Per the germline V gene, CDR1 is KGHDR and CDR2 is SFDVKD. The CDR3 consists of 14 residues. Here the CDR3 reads CATSDGSWNNEQFF. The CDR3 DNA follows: TGTGCCACCAGTGACGGGAGCTGGAACAATGAGCAGTTCTTC.

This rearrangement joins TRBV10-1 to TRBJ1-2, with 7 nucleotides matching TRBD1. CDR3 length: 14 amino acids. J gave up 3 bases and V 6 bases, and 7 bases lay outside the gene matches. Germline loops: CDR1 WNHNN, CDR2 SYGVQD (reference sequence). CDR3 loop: CASSLLTGDYGYTF. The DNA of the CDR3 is TGCGCCAGCAGCTTGCTTACAGGGGACTATGGCTACACCTTC.

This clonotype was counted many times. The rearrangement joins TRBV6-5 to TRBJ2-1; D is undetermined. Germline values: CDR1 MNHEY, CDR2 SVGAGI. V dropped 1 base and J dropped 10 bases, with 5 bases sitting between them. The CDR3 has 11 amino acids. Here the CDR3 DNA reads TGTGCCAGCAGTTACTTCAGGGAGCAGTTCTTC. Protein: CASSYFREQFF.

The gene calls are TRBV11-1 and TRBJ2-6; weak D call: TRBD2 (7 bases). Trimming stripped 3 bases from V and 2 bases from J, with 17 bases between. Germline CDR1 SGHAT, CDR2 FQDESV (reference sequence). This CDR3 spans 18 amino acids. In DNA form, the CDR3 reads TGTGCCAGCAGCTTCGTGGGGGGGCATCCCCCTGGGGCCAACGTCCTGACTTTC. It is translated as CASSFVGGHPPGANVLTF.

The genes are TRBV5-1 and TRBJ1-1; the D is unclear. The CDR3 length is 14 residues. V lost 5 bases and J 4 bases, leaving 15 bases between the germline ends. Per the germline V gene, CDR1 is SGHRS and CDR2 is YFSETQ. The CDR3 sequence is CASRPGVLITEAFF. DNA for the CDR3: TGCGCCAGCAGACCCGGGGTTTTGATCACTGAAGCTTTCTTT.

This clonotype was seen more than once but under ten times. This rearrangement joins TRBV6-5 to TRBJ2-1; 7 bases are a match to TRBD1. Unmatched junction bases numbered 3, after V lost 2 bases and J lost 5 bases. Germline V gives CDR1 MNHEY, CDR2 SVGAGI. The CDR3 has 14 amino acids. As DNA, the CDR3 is TGTGCCAGCAGTTACGGGGACAGAGACAATGAGCAGTTCTTC. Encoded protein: CASSYGDRDNEQFF.